Below, 7 T cell receptor beta chains from the same sample are listed, as sequenced in a study of CD8 T cells in ankylosing spondylitis. The study's findings and limits: Characteristic, it appeared, of ankylosing spondylitis blood was a TCR beta motif of fewer than 10 highly homologous variants.

These receptors' targets are unknown. TCRdb re-analysed the 5' RACE reads in MiXCR, keeping a single row per CDR3 protein. Found here are more than 400,000 distinct CDR3 sequences, about 5.4% of them singletons; the top ten hold roughly 3.3%. Sequencing was carried out using blood, either unsorted or a sorted T cell fraction (not recorded which). All receptors derive from a male donor with ankylosing spondylitis.

In this sample, this clonotype turned up a few times. J is TRBJ2-7 and V is TRBV7-9; 10 bases agree with TRBD1. With V trimmed by 1 base and J by 3 bases, 3 bases remained unmatched. The CDR3 has 15 amino acids. Per germline, CDR1 SEHNR and CDR2 FQNEAQ (reference sequence). The CDR3 is CASSLEGTGVYEQYF. The CDR3 DNA sequence: TGTGCCAGCAGCTTAGAGGGGACAGGGGTCTACGAGCAGTACTTC.

CDR3 loop: CASVAPPGPNEQFF. The CDR3 DNA is TGTGCCAGCGTCGCCCCACCGGGTCCTAATGAGCAGTTCTTC. The chain links TRBV6-1 to TRBJ2-1, with D unclear. The CDR3 runs 14 residues. Deletions cut 8 bases from V and 7 bases from J, with 18 bases between. Germline lookup yields CDR1 MNHNS and CDR2 SASEGT.

This clonotype was seen at least ten times. The chain has TRBV6-2 or TRBV6-3 and TRBJ2-7, with D unclear. V lost 5 bases, J lost 3 bases, and 5 bases lay in between. Looked up from germline, CDR1 is MNHEY and CDR2 is SVGEGT. This CDR3 is 11 amino acids long. CDR3 sequence: CASSPFYEQYF. The CDR3, as DNA: TGTGCCAGCAGTCCCTTCTACGAGCAGTACTTC.

This clonotype was recorded a few times. The chain employs TRBV5-1 and TRBJ2-4; either TRBD1 or TRBD2 may supply D (5 bases each). The CDR3 extends over 14 amino acids. V lost 5 bases and J 8 bases, leaving 17 bases between the germline ends. CDR1 SGHRS and CDR2 YFSETQ come from the germline V gene. The CDR3 region is CASSRDQEWDIQYF. The CDR3 nucleotides are TGCGCCAGCAGTCGGGACCAAGAATGGGACATTCAGTACTTC. The full variable domain, rest sourced from reference TRBV5-1 and TRBJ2-4, is KAGVTQTPRYLIKTRGQQVTLSCSPISGHRSVSWYQQTPGQGLQFLFEYFSETQRNKGNFPGRFSGRQFSNSRSEMNVSTLELGDSALYLCASSRDQEWDIQYFGAGTRLSVL.

This clonotype came up many times. This rearrangement joins TRBV28 to TRBJ2-5; D perhaps matches TRBD2 (6 bases). The CDR3 has 13 amino acids. Germline CDR1 reads MDHEN; CDR2 reads SYDVKM. The V end was cut by 7 bases, the J end by 4 bases, with 13 bases between. The CDR3 spells CASTSGRRETQYF. As DNA, the CDR3 is TGTGCCAGCACGTCAGGGAGGCGAGAGACCCAGTACTTC.

This clonotype was counted many times. The chain couples TRBV6-2 or TRBV6-3 to TRBJ2-2; D may be TRBD1 (6 bases). V lost 6 bases and J lost 4, with 6 bases in between. Per the germline V gene, CDR1 is MNHEY and CDR2 is SVGEGT. CDR3 size: 12 residues. The CDR3 reads CASSRGTGELFF. CDR3 nucleotide sequence: TGTGCCAGCAGCAGGGGCACCGGGGAGCTGTTTTTT.

This rearrangement joins TRBV4-1 to TRBJ2-6; D gene ambiguous. Germline assignment: CDR1 MGHRA and CDR2 YSYEKL. Trimming pared 1 base from V and 4 bases from J, leaving 20 bases between. This CDR3 is built from 19 residues. The CDR3 DNA follows: TGCGCCAGCAGCCAAGTGGCACGTCGCCTACCGTGGGGGGCCAACGTCCTGACTTTC. Protein: CASSQVARRLPWGANVLTF.